The next 27 T cell receptor beta chains were all read from a single sample in a study of T cell repertoires in cytomegalovirus infection. TCRdb fed the reads into MiXCR, producing one record per CDR3 protein. This table has approximately 150,000 distinct CDR3 sequences, roughly 6% appearing once. The source material was PBMCs. The receptors derive from a human donor in good health (CMV status not recorded). Some clones in this sample may be carry-over from other donors' samples.

This clonotype was counted at least ten times. The chain has TRBV2 and TRBJ2-5; D possibly corresponds to TRBD1 (6 bases). The V end lost 9 bases, the J end lost 4 bases, and 15 bases lay between the germline ends. Germline CDR1 reads SNHLY; CDR2 reads FYNNEI. CDR3 length: 13 residues. The chain's CDR3 is CARSGGLSETQYF. CDR3 sequence (DNA): TGTGCCAGATCTGGGGGCTTATCAGAGACCCAGTACTTC.

The genes are TRBV20-1 and TRBJ2-7; weak D call: TRBD2 (5 bases). CDR1 is DFQATT, CDR2 SNEGSKA, per germline (reference sequence). The CDR3 runs to 12 residues. Trimming took 6 bases from V and 0 from J, leaving 9 bases between them. CDR3 amino acids: CSAKRSSYEQYF. The DNA of the CDR3 is TGCAGTGCAAAGCGGAGCTCCTACGAGCAGTACTTC.

For this clonotype: The junction does not match germline at one end; this may be a read error. The genes are TRBV7-2 and TRBJ2-7; possibly TRBD2 for D (6 bases). The CDR3 consists of 14 residues. CDR1 is SGHTA and CDR2 is FQGNSA in the germline V gene. The DNA of the CDR3 is TGTGACAGCAGCTTTAGCGGCAAGACCTACGAGCAGTACTTC. As protein: CDSSFSGKTYEQYF.

This clonotype has only a few counts. This sequence joins TRBV10-3 and TRBJ1-2, with 7 nucleotides matching TRBD1. From germline, CDR1 is ENHRY and CDR2 SYGVKD. This CDR3 region has 13 residues. V lost 3 bases, J lost 4 bases, and 2 bases stayed unmatched. The DNA of the CDR3 is TGTGCCATCAGTGACGACAGGGTCTATGGCTACACCTTC. Residues: CAISDDRVYGYTF.

This clonotype occurred many times. The V and J genes are TRBV10-3 and TRBJ2-3; 7 nucleotides agree with TRBD2. Germline V lookup: CDR1 ENHRY, CDR2 SYGVKD. The V gene end was trimmed by 10 bases and the J gene end by 1 base; junction bases not matched to a gene: 11. The CDR3 covers 15 residues. DNA for the CDR3: TGTGCCACCCTCTTAACGGGGGGAGGCACAGATACGCAGTATTTT. Encoded protein: CATLLTGGGTDTQYF.

This clonotype showed up many times. This chain joins TRBV7-2 and TRBJ1-2; TRBD1 might be the D (5 bases). The CDR3 sequence is 15 residues long. Trimming shortened V by 2 bases and J by 4 bases, and 14 bases separated the two germline ends. In germline, CDR1 is SGHTA, CDR2 FQGNSA. CDR3 region: CASSLTTDDLYGYTF. The CDR3 bases are TGTGCCAGCAGCTTAACGACAGACGACCTCTATGGCTACACCTTC.

This clonotype was detected ten times or more. The gene calls are TRBV7-6 and TRBJ2-7; no reliable D call. Trimming shortened V by 5 bases and J by 1 base, and 9 bases separated the two germline ends. This CDR3 is built from 13 residues. Germline V CDR1 and CDR2: SGHVS, FNYEAQ. For the CDR3, the DNA is TGTGCCAGCAGCCCGCAGCCTTCCTACGAGCAGTACTTC. Protein: CASSPQPSYEQYF.

In this sample, this clonotype turned up many times. The genes are TRBV12-3 or TRBV12-4 and TRBJ1-1; 7 bases line up with TRBD1. J lost 4 bases, V lost 3 bases, and 5 bases had no gene match. The CDR3 sequence is 14 residues long. The CDR3 reads CASSLNRGSTEAFF. The CDR3 DNA follows: TGTGCCAGCAGTTTGAACAGGGGATCCACTGAAGCTTTCTTT.

This clonotype was seen repeatedly, ten times or more. This chain joins TRBV28 and TRBJ1-5, with 8 positions matching TRBD1. V was pared by 6 bases and J by 7 bases, with 8 bases of the junction left unmatched. Germline lookup yields CDR1 MDHEN and CDR2 SYDVKM. The CDR3 contains 14 residues. This chain's CDR3 is CASSLGGTGQPQHF. As DNA, the CDR3 is TGTGCCAGCAGCCTCGGAGGGACAGGCCAGCCCCAGCATTTT.

This clonotype was observed at least ten times. The chain employs TRBV4-2 and TRBJ2-1, with D possibly being TRBD1 or TRBD2 (5 bases each). Germline V gives CDR1 LGHNA, CDR2 YNFKEQ. The CDR3 sequence is 13 residues long. V was shortened by 4 bases and J by 9 bases, with 13 bases between the two germline ends. The CDR3 DNA reads as TGTGCCAGCAGCCTAGATACTAGGGGTGAGCAGTTCTTC. Amino acids: CASSLDTRGEQFF.

This sequence joins TRBV11-2 and TRBJ1-1; possible D gene TRBD1, 5 bases. V lost 7 bases and J lost 3, with 21 bases in between. The V gene's germline CDR1 is SGHAT and CDR2 FQNNGV. This CDR3 contains 16 residues. For the CDR3, the DNA is TGTGCCAGCATTCCCGGGGGGAGTCTAATGGACACTGAAGCTTTCTTT. Translated: CASIPGGSLMDTEAFF. Filled out from reference TRBV11-2 and TRBJ1-1, the complete variable domain reads EAGVAQSPRYKIIEKRQSVAFWCNPISGHATLYWYQQILGQGPKLLIQFQNNGVVDDSQLPKDRFSAERLKGVDSTLKIQPAKLEDSAVYLCASIPGGSLMDTEAFFGQGTRLTVV.

This clonotype has at least ten counts. The chain is built from TRBV5-6 and TRBJ2-2, with D possibly matching TRBD2 (6 bases). This CDR3 comprises 16 residues. V was trimmed by 2 bases and J by 5 bases, leaving 16 bases between them. CDR1 SGHDT and CDR2 YYEEEE come from the germline V gene. CDR3 loop: CASSLGGAVGTGELFF. The CDR3 bases are TGTGCCAGCAGCTTAGGAGGGGCCGTGGGGACCGGGGAGCTGTTTTTT.

Only a few counts were recorded for this clonotype. The V gene is TRBV20-1, the J gene TRBJ2-3, with 8 bases fitting TRBD2. Germline CDR1 and CDR2: DFQATT and SNEGSKA (reference sequence). Trimming cost V 5 bases and J 3 bases; bases outside gene matches: 7. The CDR3 extends over 14 amino acids. DNA of the CDR3: TGCAGTGCTGACCGGGGGGGTGGGACAGATACGCAGTATTTT. Encoded protein: CSADRGGGTDTQYF.

This clonotype was seen many times. The V and J genes are TRBV7-2 and TRBJ2-1; D is unresolved. CDR1 is SGHTA, CDR2 FQGNSA, per germline. The V gene lost 7 bases and the J gene lost 3 bases, with 10 bases spanning the gap. The CDR3 is made up of 13 amino acids. The CDR3 DNA reads TGTGCCAGCAACCATCCGGACTACAATGAGCAGTTCTTC. Amino acid sequence: CASNHPDYNEQFF.

There are many counts of this clonotype. CDR3 DNA: TGTGCCAGCAGCGCAAGCAGATCCGGGGGAGCGCAGTATTTT. Its translation: CASSASRSGGAQYF. The rearrangement links TRBV11-2 to TRBJ2-3; possible D gene TRBD2, 6 bases. The length of the CDR3 is 14 residues. The germline gives CDR1 SGHAT, CDR2 FQNNGV. Trimming removed 5 bases at V and 10 bases at J, with 19 bases between.

This clonotype was detected ten times or more. The J gene is TRBJ1-4, the V gene TRBV7-2; no definite D call. Germline V gene data show CDR1 as SGHTA and CDR2 as FQGNSA. CDR3 length equals 15 residues. Trimming shortened V by 5 bases and J by 8 bases, and 18 bases separated the two germline ends. The CDR3 here is CASSPGPGKGEKLFF. The CDR3, as DNA: TGTGCCAGCAGCCCCGGCCCGGGGAAGGGCGAAAAACTGTTTTTT.

This clonotype was found many times. The rearrangement joins TRBV7-2 to TRBJ1-2; D remains ambiguous. Germline CDR1 SGHTA, CDR2 FQGNSA. CDR3 size: 13 residues. Trimming shortened V by 5 bases and J by 2 bases, and 9 bases separated the two germline ends. CDR3 nucleotides: TGTGCCAGCAGCCCGGGAAAGAACTATGGCTACACCTTC. It is translated as CASSPGKNYGYTF.

This clonotype was seen repeatedly, ten times or more. The chain recombines TRBV7-2 with TRBJ1-3, with D hard to call. Between the trimmed V and J ends, which lost 5 bases and 4 bases, there was a span of 6 bases. The CDR3 sequence is 12 residues long. In germline, CDR1 is SGHTA, CDR2 FQGNSA. DNA of the CDR3: TGTGCCAGCAGCCAACTAGGAAACACCATATATTTT. Translated: CASSQLGNTIYF.

Many counts were recorded for this clonotype. The chain employs TRBV7-9 and TRBJ2-7; TRBD2 matches 11 bases. J gave up 3 bases and V 0 bases, and 4 bases lay outside the gene matches. The CDR3 sequence is 16 residues long. Germline-derived CDR1 and CDR2 are SEHNR and FQNEAQ (reference sequence). CDR3 bases: TGTGCCAGCAGCTTAGCGCTGGGGACTAGCGGCTACGAGCAGTACTTC. As protein: CASSLALGTSGYEQYF.

The sample holds many counts of this clonotype. The chain couples TRBV7-2 to TRBJ2-2, with 7 bases lining up with TRBD1. V was clipped by 3 bases and J by 0 bases; unmatched bases: 7. CDR1 is SGHTA, CDR2 FQGNSA, per germline. The CDR3 length is 17 residues. CDR3 region: CASSLRGQTANTGELFF. The CDR3 DNA reads as TGTGCCAGCAGCTTGAGGGGGCAGACCGCGAACACCGGGGAGCTGTTTTTT.

V is TRBV6-2 or TRBV6-3 and J is TRBJ2-7; TRBD1 matches 9 bases. Germline CDR1 is MNHEY and CDR2 is SVGEGT. J was trimmed by 5 bases and V by 6 bases; bases with no gene match: 5. The CDR3 extends over 13 amino acids. The DNA for the CDR3 is TGTGCCAGCAGACAGGGGGCAGTGAACGAGCAGTACTTC. This sequence encodes CASRQGAVNEQYF.

This clonotype occurred a few times. V and J are TRBV29-1 and TRBJ2-2, with D unresolved. The V end was cut by 4 bases, the J end by 2 bases, with 8 bases between. The CDR3 is 13 amino acids. Per the germline V gene, CDR1 is SQVTM and CDR2 is ANQGSEA. The chain's CDR3 is CSVVGVNTGELFF. The CDR3 coding sequence is TGCAGCGTTGTAGGCGTAAACACCGGGGAGCTGTTTTTT.

Many counts were recorded for this clonotype. The chain couples TRBV7-2 to TRBJ1-1, with D maybe TRBD1 (5 bases). V shed 6 bases and J shed 1 base, with 12 bases lying between them. This CDR3 spans 14 amino acids. CDR1 SGHTA and CDR2 FQGNSA come from the germline V gene. CDR3 residues: CASRKRGENTEAFF. CDR3 bases: TGTGCCAGCAGGAAGAGGGGCGAGAACACTGAAGCTTTCTTT.

V usage is TRBV30 and J usage is TRBJ1-3; D ambiguous. CDR3 length equals 16 residues. Germline values: CDR1 GTSNPN, CDR2 SVGIG (reference sequence). V shed 3 bases and J shed 0 bases, with 15 bases lying between them. The CDR3 region is CAWRQFDGSSGNTIYF. CDR3 coding DNA: TGTGCCTGGAGGCAATTTGACGGAAGCTCTGGAAACACCATATATTTT.

This clonotype was observed at least ten times. The chain is built from TRBV2 and TRBJ2-3; 14 positions match TRBD2. Germline-derived CDR1 and CDR2 are SNHLY and FYNNEI. CDR3 size: 15 residues. Trimming removed 5 bases from V and 10 bases from J; junction bases left unmatched: 8. The CDR3 loop is CASSQGLAGGLSQYF. CDR3 in DNA: TGTGCCAGCAGTCAAGGACTAGCGGGGGGTTTATCGCAGTATTTT.

This clonotype appeared many times. This chain joins TRBV20-1 and TRBJ2-5, with TRBD2 identical over 8 bases. J gave up 1 base and V 2 bases, and 6 bases lay outside the gene matches. The CDR3 is 15 amino acids. Germline values: CDR1 DFQATT, CDR2 SNEGSKA (reference sequence). CDR3 protein: CSARRTTSGQETQYF. The CDR3 bases are TGCAGTGCTAGACGTACAACTAGCGGCCAAGAGACCCAGTACTTC.

The sample holds many counts of this clonotype. The CDR3 DNA reads TGTGCCAGCACGGGGGGCGGCGAGCAGTACTTC. Residues: CASTGGGEQYF. The chain couples TRBV6-2 or TRBV6-3 to TRBJ2-7; D perhaps matches TRBD2 (7 bases). CDR1 and CDR2 (germline): MNHEY, SVGEGT. The CDR3 totals 11 residues. V was cut by 7 bases and J by 6 bases, with 10 bases left in between.